The rows below give T cell receptor beta chains drawn from one sample of a study of T cells in Graves' hyperthyroidism and ophthalmopathy. TCRdb recomputed calls from the multiplex PCR reads with MiXCR, one row per CDR3 protein. The data hold fewer than 300,000 distinct CDR3 sequences, with approximately 16% observed a single time. Sequenced input: blood. The origin of the receptors is a woman aged 45-60 years with Graves' hyperthyroidism that later progressed to Graves' ophthalmopathy. Each CDR3 is given without its conserved first and last residue. Each record gives: clone size, J gene, V gene, CDR3 protein. Expanded clones get a size class; other rows say once, few or many, or leave the size out.

abundance: many
j_gene: TRBJ1-1
v_gene: TRBV3-1
CDR3aa: ASSHRGMNTEAF

abundance: many
j_gene: TRBJ1-2
v_gene: TRBV27
CDR3aa: ASSSVGQGEWNGYT

abundance: many
j_gene: TRBJ2-5
v_gene: TRBV18
CDR3aa: ASSPRDRAYQETQY

abundance: many
j_gene: TRBJ1-4
v_gene: TRBV30
CDR3aa: AWRKAGAWEKLF

abundance: -
j_gene: TRBJ1-2
v_gene: TRBV18
CDR3aa: ASSILPTGYYGYT

abundance: many
j_gene: TRBJ1-1
v_gene: TRBV19
CDR3aa: ASSMETGINPEAF

abundance: many
j_gene: TRBJ1-1
v_gene: TRBV7-2
CDR3aa: ASRVWNTEAF

abundance: many
j_gene: TRBJ1-1
v_gene: TRBV5-1
CDR3aa: ASSFNPGRINMNTEAF

abundance: many
j_gene: TRBJ1-2
v_gene: TRBV12-3/TRBV12-4
CDR3aa: ASTRTGTVYGYT

abundance: many
j_gene: TRBJ2-6
v_gene: TRBV28
CDR3aa: ASSLLVSGANVLT

abundance: -
j_gene: TRBJ1-5
v_gene: TRBV7-2
CDR3aa: ASSSNSGTGFRQPQH

abundance: many
j_gene: TRBJ1-5
v_gene: TRBV20-1
CDR3aa: SARVPNSNQPQH

abundance: many
j_gene: TRBJ2-1
v_gene: TRBV6-1
CDR3aa: ASSVEDRRQF

abundance: -
j_gene: TRBJ1-1
v_gene: TRBV2
CDR3aa: ASGQGAGTEAF

abundance: many
j_gene: TRBJ2-1
v_gene: TRBV13
CDR3aa: ASSRLGTSINNEQF

abundance: many
j_gene: TRBJ2-1
v_gene: TRBV6-1
CDR3aa: ASSSDVARSSYNEQF

abundance: many
j_gene: TRBJ1-2
v_gene: TRBV5-1
CDR3aa: ASSLQQGASGYT

abundance: many
j_gene: TRBJ1-5
v_gene: TRBV5-6
CDR3aa: ASSGGQLQPQH

abundance: -
j_gene: TRBJ2-2
v_gene: TRBV5-6
CDR3aa: ASSLYNRGFGGELS

abundance: -
j_gene: TRBJ2-7
v_gene: TRBV20-1
CDR3aa: SARVRGQGFYEQY

abundance: many
j_gene: TRBJ2-7
v_gene: TRBV7-9
CDR3aa: ASSNGRTGFYEQY

abundance: many
j_gene: TRBJ1-5
v_gene: TRBV28
CDR3aa: ASRETMSNQPQH

abundance: -
j_gene: TRBJ2-2
v_gene: TRBV20-1
CDR3aa: SARVPSGRDTGELF

abundance: many
j_gene: TRBJ2-5
v_gene: TRBV5-1
CDR3aa: ASSLLAGQQETQY

abundance: -
j_gene: TRBJ1-5
v_gene: TRBV9
CDR3aa: ASSVPDGQGDQPQH

abundance: many
j_gene: TRBJ2-5
v_gene: TRBV12-3/TRBV12-4
CDR3aa: ASSPSSGFQETQY

abundance: many
j_gene: TRBJ2-2
v_gene: TRBV6-6
CDR3aa: ASSYAENTGELF